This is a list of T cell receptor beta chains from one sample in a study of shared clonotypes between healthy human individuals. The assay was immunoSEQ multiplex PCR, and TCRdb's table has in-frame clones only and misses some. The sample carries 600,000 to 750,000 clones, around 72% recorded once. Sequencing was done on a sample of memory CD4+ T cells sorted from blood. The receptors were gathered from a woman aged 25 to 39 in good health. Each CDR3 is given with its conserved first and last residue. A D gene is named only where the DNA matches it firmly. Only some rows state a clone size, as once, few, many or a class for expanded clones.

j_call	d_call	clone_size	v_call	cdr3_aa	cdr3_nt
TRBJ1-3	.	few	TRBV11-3	CASSLRTGVAAGNTIYF	TGTGCCAGCAGCTTAAGAACGGGGGTCGCCGCTGGAAACACCATATATTTT
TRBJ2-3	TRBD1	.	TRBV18	CASSHGQGRTDTQYF	TGTGCCAGCTCCCACGGACAGGGGCGCACAGATACGCAGTATTTT
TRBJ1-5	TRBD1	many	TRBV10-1	CASIKDRAEGQPQHF	TGCGCCAGCATCAAGGACAGGGCTGAGGGTCAGCCCCAGCATTTT
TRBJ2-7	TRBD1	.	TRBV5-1	CASSLAGQGLEQYF	TGCGCCAGCAGCTTGGCAGGACAGGGTCTCGAGCAGTACTTC
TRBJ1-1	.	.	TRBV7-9	CASSQSPRNTEAFF	TGTGCCAGCAGTCAAAGTCCGCGGAACACTGAAGCTTTCTTT
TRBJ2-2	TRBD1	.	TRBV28	CASSLLQGAGTGELFF	TGTGCCAGCAGCTTGCTCCAGGGGGCGGGTACCGGGGAGCTGTTTTTT
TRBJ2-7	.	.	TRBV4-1	CASSQAQGQGAPEQYF	TGCGCCAGCAGCCAAGCCCAGGGACAAGGGGCCCCCGAGCAGTACTTC
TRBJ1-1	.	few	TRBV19	CASRSQGQSRTEAFF	TGTGCCAGTAGGTCACAGGGTCAATCGCGGACTGAAGCTTTCTTT
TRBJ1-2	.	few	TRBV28	CASSSTQIGGLNYGYTF	TGTGCCAGCAGTTCTACCCAGATTGGGGGCCTCAACTATGGCTACACCTTC
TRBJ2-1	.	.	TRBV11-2	CASSLTFRDEQFF	TGTGCCAGCAGCCTAACTTTCCGCGATGAGCAGTTCTTC
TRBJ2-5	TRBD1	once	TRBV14	CASSRVWDRQETQYF	TGTGCCAGCAGCCGGGTCTGGGACAGACAAGAGACCCAGTACTTC
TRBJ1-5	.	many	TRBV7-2	CASSLGSGPNQPQHF	TGTGCCAGCAGCTTAGGCTCAGGGCCAAATCAGCCCCAGCATTTT
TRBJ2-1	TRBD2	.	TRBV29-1	CSVSPMRTSGGDEQFF	TGCAGCGTTTCCCCGATGAGGACTAGCGGTGGAGATGAGCAGTTCTTC
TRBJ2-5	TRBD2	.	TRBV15	CATSRDRGGEETQYF	TGTGCCACCAGCAGAGACCGGGGAGGGGAGGAGACCCAGTACTTC